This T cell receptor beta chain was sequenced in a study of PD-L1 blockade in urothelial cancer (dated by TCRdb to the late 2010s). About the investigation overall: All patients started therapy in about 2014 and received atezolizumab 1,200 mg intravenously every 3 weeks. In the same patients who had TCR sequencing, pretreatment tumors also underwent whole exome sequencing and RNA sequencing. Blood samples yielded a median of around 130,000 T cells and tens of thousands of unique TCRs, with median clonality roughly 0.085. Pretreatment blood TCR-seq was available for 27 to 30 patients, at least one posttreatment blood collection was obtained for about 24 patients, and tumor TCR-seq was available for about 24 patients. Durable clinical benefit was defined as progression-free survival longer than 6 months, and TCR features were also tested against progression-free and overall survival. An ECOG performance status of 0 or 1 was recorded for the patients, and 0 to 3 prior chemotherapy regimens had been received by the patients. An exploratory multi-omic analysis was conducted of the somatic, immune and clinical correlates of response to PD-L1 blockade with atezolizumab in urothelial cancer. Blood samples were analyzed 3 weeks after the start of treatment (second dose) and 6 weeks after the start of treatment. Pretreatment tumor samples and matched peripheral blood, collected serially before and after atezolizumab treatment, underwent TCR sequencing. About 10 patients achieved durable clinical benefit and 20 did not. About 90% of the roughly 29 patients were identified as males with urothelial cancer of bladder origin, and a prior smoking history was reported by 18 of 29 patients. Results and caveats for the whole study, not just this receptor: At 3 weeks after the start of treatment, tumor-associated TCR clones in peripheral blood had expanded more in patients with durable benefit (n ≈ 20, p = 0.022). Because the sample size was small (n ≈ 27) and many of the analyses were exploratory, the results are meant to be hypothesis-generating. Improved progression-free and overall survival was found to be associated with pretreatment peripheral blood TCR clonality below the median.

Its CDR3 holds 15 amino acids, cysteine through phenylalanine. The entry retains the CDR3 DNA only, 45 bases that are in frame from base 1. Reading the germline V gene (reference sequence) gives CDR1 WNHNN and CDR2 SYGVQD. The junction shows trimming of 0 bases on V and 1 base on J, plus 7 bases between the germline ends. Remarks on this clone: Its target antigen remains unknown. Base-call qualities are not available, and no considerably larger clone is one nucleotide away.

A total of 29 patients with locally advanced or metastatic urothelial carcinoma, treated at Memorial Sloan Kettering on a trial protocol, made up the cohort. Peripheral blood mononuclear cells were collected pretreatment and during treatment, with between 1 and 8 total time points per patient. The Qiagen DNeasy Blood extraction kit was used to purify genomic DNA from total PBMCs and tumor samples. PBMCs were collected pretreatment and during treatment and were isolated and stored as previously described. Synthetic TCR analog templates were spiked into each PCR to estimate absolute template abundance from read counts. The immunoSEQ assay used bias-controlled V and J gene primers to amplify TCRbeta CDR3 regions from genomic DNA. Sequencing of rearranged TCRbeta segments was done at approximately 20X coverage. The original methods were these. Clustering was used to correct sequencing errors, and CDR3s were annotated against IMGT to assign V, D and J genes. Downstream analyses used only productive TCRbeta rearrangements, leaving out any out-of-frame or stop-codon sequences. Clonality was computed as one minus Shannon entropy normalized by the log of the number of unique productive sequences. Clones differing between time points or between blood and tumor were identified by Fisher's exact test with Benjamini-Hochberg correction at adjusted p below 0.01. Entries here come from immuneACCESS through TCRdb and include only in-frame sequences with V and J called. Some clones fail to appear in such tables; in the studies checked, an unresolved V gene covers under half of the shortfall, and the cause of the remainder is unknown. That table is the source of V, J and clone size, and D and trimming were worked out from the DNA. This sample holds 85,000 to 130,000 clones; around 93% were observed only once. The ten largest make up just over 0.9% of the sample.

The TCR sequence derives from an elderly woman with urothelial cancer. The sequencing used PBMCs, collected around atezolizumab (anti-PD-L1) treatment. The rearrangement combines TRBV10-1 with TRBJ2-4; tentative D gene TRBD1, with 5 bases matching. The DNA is TGCGCCAGCAGTGAGTCTGGGGCCGCCAAAAACATTCAGTACTTC. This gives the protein CASSESGAAKNIQYF.